The 6 T cell receptor beta chains below were found in one sample sequenced in a study of blood T cell repertoires in COVID-19. Using immunoSEQ multiplex PCR, the repertoire was profiled, and TCRdb retains in-frame clones only, with some absent. Found here are some 160,000 clones, 85% of them singletons; the top ten hold around 6.2%. The sample comprised PBMCs or T cells enriched from blood (not recorded which). The receptors derive from a woman aged 40 to 55 who had recovered from COVID-19.

J is TRBJ1-1 and V is TRBV5-1; D remains ambiguous. This CDR3 has 14 residues. The V gene's germline CDR1 is SGHRS and CDR2 YFSETQ. Trimming cost V 0 bases and J 1 base, with 7 bases left between them. The CDR3 loop reads CASSLVEKNTEAFF. The CDR3 nucleotides are TGCGCCAGCAGCTTGGTAGAGAAGAACACTGAAGCTTTCTTT. The complete variable domain, with remaining parts taken from reference TRBV5-1 and TRBJ1-1, reads KAGVTQTPRYLIKTRGQQVTLSCSPISGHRSVSWYQQTPGQGLQFLFEYFSETQRNKGNFPGRFSGRQFSNSRSEMNVSTLELGDSALYLCASSLVEKNTEAFFGQGTRLTVV.

This chain connects TRBV19 to TRBJ2-5, with TRBD1 matching 8 bases. The V gene end was trimmed by 4 bases and the J gene end by 5 bases; junction bases not matched to a gene: 6. The germline gives CDR1 LNHDA, CDR2 SQIVND (reference sequence). This CDR3 comprises 14 residues. The CDR3 reads CASSSQGAWETQYF. The CDR3 nucleotides are TGTGCCAGTAGTAGCCAGGGGGCGTGGGAGACCCAGTACTTC.

For the CDR3, the DNA is TGTGCCAGCAGCCTATACGAGGCGGGGGACGGAAACACCATATATTTT. It specifies CASSLYEAGDGNTIYF. The chain recombines TRBV7-8 with TRBJ1-3; a weak D match, TRBD1 (5 bases). The germline V and J ends were trimmed by 5 bases and 4 bases, with 18 bases remaining between them. Germline CDR1 is SGHVS and CDR2 is FQNEAQ. The CDR3 has 16 amino acids.

The gene calls are TRBV6-2 or TRBV6-3 and TRBJ1-6; 9 nucleotides agree with TRBD1. After removal of 6 bases from V and 7 bases from J, the junction contained 7 bases not matched to a gene. The CDR3 totals 15 residues. Germline V gene data show CDR1 as MNHEY and CDR2 as SVGEGT. The CDR3 is CASSRDRETNSPLHF. In nucleotides, the CDR3 is TGTGCCAGCAGCCGGGACAGGGAGACAAATTCACCCCTCCACTTT.

V and J are TRBV14 and TRBJ2-1, with 7 nucleotides matching TRBD2. Germline CDR1 and CDR2: SGHDN and FVKESK. The V segment lost 1 base and the J segment 1 base; nucleotides outside the gene matches: 4. There are 16 residues in the CDR3. CDR3: CASSQGAGRSYNEQFF. The CDR3 DNA is TGTGCCAGCAGCCAAGGGGCCGGGAGGTCCTACAATGAGCAGTTCTTC.

V and J are TRBV4-1 and TRBJ2-7; possibly TRBD1 for D (6 bases). Germline values: CDR1 MGHRA, CDR2 YSYEKL. The CDR3 covers 14 residues. V lost 0 bases and J lost 3, with 9 bases in between. DNA of the CDR3: TGCGCCAGCAGCCAAGAGAACAGGGTCTACGAGCAGTACTTC. Encoded protein: CASSQENRVYEQYF.